This T cell receptor (beta chain) is drawn from a study of T cells in Graves' hyperthyroidism and ophthalmopathy. Study in general: Staff took peripheral blood when the initial diagnosis was made, before any treatment began. Notes on the study in general: Ophthalmopathy cases were set apart from stable hyperthyroidism by a 13 V-J model. The model identified upcoming ophthalmopathy a median approximately six months ahead of onset.

Germline-derived CDR1 and CDR2 are MDHEN and SYDVKM. Trimming removed 5 bases at V and 7 bases at J, with 9 bases between. The CDR3 spans 12 residues. This clonotype has ten or more counts. The antigen is undetermined. TCR beta CDR3 regions were amplified from RNA transcripts. Initially, a first-round RT-PCR of the TCR CDR3 employed the HTBI primer set. In TCRdb, the multiplex PCR reads were re-called with MiXCR into one record per CDR3 protein. The sample lists a few hundred thousand distinct CDR3 sequences, roughly 13% occurring once. It was uncontrolled infection, other autoimmune disease, pregnancy or lactation that excluded patients.

The specimen sequenced was blood. The chain couples TRBV28 to TRBJ1-5; tentative D call: TRBD1 (6 bases). This clonotype originated in a woman aged 40 to 50 with Graves' ophthalmopathy. CDR3 region: CASSRTVQPQHF. DNA of the CDR3: TGTGCCAGCAGTCGGACAGTCCAGCCCCAGCATTTT.